This T cell receptor (beta chain) emerged from a study of sequential checkpoint blockade in melanoma. Background on the study: Patients were randomized 1:1 to nivolumab-then-ipilimumab or ipilimumab-then-nivolumab first-line.

Sequenced by immunoSEQ multiplex PCR; TCRdb stores in-frame clones only, minus some. The sample has approximately 12,000 clones, 82% seen once; the top ten hold 7.5%. The treatment denotes: randomized to nivolumab then ipilimumab (arm A) or the reverse (arm B). None of the patients previously received DNA-damaging chemotherapy. From thawed PBMCs, live CD3+CD8+ cells negative for CD19 and CD56 were sorted. V was clipped by 4 bases and J by 6 bases; unmatched bases: 7. Germline values: CDR1 SQVTM, CDR2 ANQGSEA. This CDR3 has 13 amino acids. Sequenced material: CD8+ T cells sorted from blood (inferred from file names), taken from a patient given nivolumab and ipilimumab in sequence. This chain uses TRBV29-1 with TRBJ2-5; 8 nucleotides line up with TRBD1. This clonotype originated in a human donor with melanoma. The CDR3 spells CSVVSGQEKTQYF. Here the CDR3 DNA reads TGCAGCGTTGTATCGGGACAGGAGAAGACCCAGTACTTC.